The next 9 T cell receptor beta chains were all read from a single sample in a study of shared clonotypes between healthy human individuals. Naive-designated CD8 cells lacked CD45RO, were positively enriched for CCR7, and omitted terminally differentiated effector memory CD45RA+ cells. Assay: immunoSEQ multiplex PCR; the TCRdb copy retains only in-frame clones and omits some. Altogether roughly 2,000,000 clones are present, approximately 95% being singletons, with the ten largest covering roughly 1%. Sequencing input: naive CD8+ T cells sorted from blood. The receptors derive from a man aged 18 to 29 in good health.

To note about this clone: This specimen includes other DNA sequences encoding the same CDR3. The rearrangement joins TRBV27 to TRBJ1-6, with D tentatively TRBD1 (6 bases). Looked up from germline, CDR1 is MNHEY and CDR2 is SMNVEV (reference sequence). This CDR3 region has 14 residues. The V and J ends lost 3 bases and 9 bases respectively, with 12 bases between them. CDR3 in amino acids: CASSFSGVGSPLHF. DNA for the CDR3: TGTGCCAGCAGTTTCTCAGGGGTGGGTTCACCCCTCCACTTT.

The chain uses TRBV11-2 and TRBJ2-3; 7 positions match TRBD2. The CDR3 consists of 14 residues. The germline V gene encodes CDR1 SGHAT and CDR2 FQNNGV. V shed 6 bases, J shed 0 bases, and the junction held 3 bases outside the gene matches. The CDR3 loop reads CASRLAESTDTQYF. DNA of the CDR3: TGTGCCAGCAGGCTAGCGGAGAGCACAGATACGCAGTATTTT.

CDR3: CASSPPGGPYEQYF. CDR3 nucleotides: TGTGCCAGCAGCCCCCCGGGGGGTCCCTACGAGCAGTACTTC. This rearrangement joins TRBV7-2 to TRBJ2-7; 7 bases line up with TRBD2. V was pared by 5 bases and J by 2 bases, with 6 bases of the junction left unmatched. The CDR3 covers 14 residues. CDR1 and CDR2 (germline): SGHTA, FQGNSA.

In DNA, the CDR3 is TGCGCCAGCAGTAAACGACGTCCACAGGGGCCCACAGATACGCAGTATTTT. It specifies CASSKRRPQGPTDTQYF. This rearrangement joins TRBV5-1 to TRBJ2-3; 7 positions agree with TRBD1. The CDR3 spans 17 residues. Unmatched junction bases numbered 14, after V lost 5 bases and J lost 2 bases. Germline V gene lookup returns CDR1 SGHRS and CDR2 YFSETQ.

The chain employs TRBV18 and TRBJ1-1; D gene uncertain. With 6 bases removed from V and 1 base from J, the gap between germline ends came to 18 bases. The CDR3 has 16 amino acids. In germline, CDR1 is KGHSH, CDR2 LQKENI. CDR3 sequence reads: CASSPTIDYKNTEAFF. The CDR3 nucleotides read TGTGCCAGCTCCCCAACAATTGATTATAAGAACACTGAAGCTTTCTTT.

This sequence joins TRBV13 and TRBJ2-1; the D gene is possibly TRBD2 (5 bases). The CDR3 length is 17 residues. Per germline, CDR1 PRHDT and CDR2 FYEKMQ (reference sequence). The V end was cut by 5 bases, the J end by 0 bases, with 17 bases between. The CDR3 DNA reads as TGTGCCAGCAGCAGTACCTCACTAGGGAGCTCCTACAATGAGCAGTTCTTC. Residues: CASSSTSLGSSYNEQFF. The complete variable domain, with remaining parts taken from reference TRBV13 and TRBJ2-1, reads AAGVIQSPRHLIKEKRETATLKCYPIPRHDTVYWYQQGPGQDPQFLISFYEKMQSDKGSIPDRFSAQQFSDYHSELNMSSLELGDSALYFCASSSTSLGSSYNEQFFGPGTRLTVL.

The V call is TRBV6-6, the J call TRBJ2-3; 11 bases align to TRBD2. This CDR3 contains 15 residues. J lost 2 bases, V lost 6 bases, and 4 bases had no gene match. Germline CDR1 reads MNHNY; CDR2 reads SVGAGI (reference sequence). The CDR3 here is CASSRLAGTTDTQYF. In nucleotides, the CDR3 is TGTGCCAGCAGCCGACTAGCGGGGACCACAGATACGCAGTATTTT.

The chain employs TRBV19 and TRBJ2-7; the match to TRBD1 covers 8 bases. V lost 8 bases, J lost 0 bases, and 3 bases stayed unmatched. The V gene's germline CDR1 is LNHDA and CDR2 SQIVND (reference sequence). This CDR3 spans 13 amino acids. CDR3 sequence reads: CASRQGNSYEQYF. The CDR3 bases are TGTGCCAGTCGACAGGGGAACTCCTACGAGCAGTACTTC.

V usage is TRBV28 and J usage is TRBJ2-3; D gene uncertain. The V and J ends lost 1 base and 3 bases respectively, with 8 bases between them. Germline V lookup: CDR1 MDHEN, CDR2 SYDVKM. The CDR3 sequence is 14 residues long. This chain's CDR3 is CASSLFAETDTQYF. Here the CDR3 DNA reads TGTGCCAGCAGTTTATTCGCGGAAACAGATACGCAGTATTTT.